A single sample is the source of the 25 T cell receptor beta chains below, sequenced in a study of beta chain features in type 1 diabetes. Points from the study as a whole: Type 1 diabetes patients had TCRB CDR3s that were shorter (moderately but significantly so) in all four CD4+ subsets.

What was sequenced were expressed TCRB transcripts, since all of the isolated RNA had been reverse transcribed. Libraries were prepared by immunoSEQ multiplex PCR; TCRdb keeps only in-frame clonotypes and omits some of them. The sample shows around 250,000 clones, roughly 21% of them seen only once. Their antigen targets remain unknown. Sequences were obtained from naive CD4+ T cells from blood. The source of these receptors is a woman aged 35 to 49 with type 1 diabetes.

This clone was recorded a few times. The J gene is TRBJ2-1, the V gene TRBV6-1; TRBD2 agrees at 10 bases. Germline assignment: CDR1 MNHNS and CDR2 SASEGT. This CDR3 is built from 15 residues. Unmatched junction bases numbered 3, after V lost 7 bases and J lost 0 bases. CDR3 nucleotides: TGTGCCAGCACTCCTAGCGGGAGCTCCTACAATGAGCAGTTCTTC. It is translated as CASTPSGSSYNEQFF.

The rearrangement joins TRBV30 to TRBJ1-2; 9 bases line up with TRBD1. This CDR3 has 14 residues. CDR1 GTSNPN and CDR2 SVGIG come from the germline V gene (reference sequence). With 2 bases clipped from V and 4 bases from J, the junction kept 5 bases outside the gene matches. The CDR3 bases are TGTGCCTGGAGTAGGGGACAGGGTGGCTATGGCTACACCTTC. It specifies CAWSRGQGGYGYTF.

This clone was recorded a few times. This chain links TRBV5-1 with TRBJ1-4, with a weak D call TRBD1 (5 bases). V was shortened by 4 bases and J by 2 bases, with 12 bases between the two germline ends. Germline CDR1 is SGHRS and CDR2 is YFSETQ. The CDR3 covers 15 residues. CDR3 residues: CASSLTGTTNEKLFF. The CDR3 region has the DNA TGCGCCAGCAGCCTTACAGGAACCACTAATGAAAAACTGTTTTTT. Based on the CDR3 plus reference TRBV5-1 and TRBJ1-4, the full variable domain is KAGVTQTPRYLIKTRGQQVTLSCSPISGHRSVSWYQQTPGQGLQFLFEYFSETQRNKGNFPGRFSGRQFSNSRSEMNVSTLELGDSALYLCASSLTGTTNEKLFFGSGTQLSVL.

This clone was seen a handful of times. The DNA of the CDR3 is TGTGCCAGCAGTGCGGTAACAGTTCAGCCCCAGCATTTT. This gives the protein CASSAVTVQPQHF. The J gene is TRBJ1-5, the V gene TRBV2; no reliable D call. Trimming removed 4 bases from V and 6 bases from J, with 10 bases in between. The CDR3 has 13 amino acids. The V gene's germline CDR1 is SNHLY and CDR2 FYNNEI.

This clone was found a few times. This sequence joins TRBV2 and TRBJ2-3, with 7 bases identical to TRBD1. Germline CDR1 is SNHLY and CDR2 is FYNNEI. The ends lost 3 bases at V and 2 bases at J; junction bases unmatched: 5. The CDR3 totals 15 residues. The CDR3 bases are TGTGCCAGCAGTGAGGTCAGGGGGAACACAGATACGCAGTATTTT. Translation gives CASSEVRGNTDTQYF. The full variable domain, rest sourced from reference TRBV2 and TRBJ2-3, is EPEVTQTPSHQVTQMGQEVILRCVPISNHLYFYWYRQILGQKVEFLVSFYNNEISEKSEIFDDQFSVERPDGSNFTLKIRSTKLEDSAMYFCASSEVRGNTDTQYFGPGTRLTVL.

The gene calls are TRBV5-1 and TRBJ2-5, with 7 bases matching TRBD2. The CDR3 loop spans 15 amino acids. Germline CDR1 SGHRS, CDR2 YFSETQ. Unmatched junction bases numbered 6, after V lost 4 bases and J lost 0 bases. CDR3 protein: CASSGGGGDQETQYF. The CDR3, as DNA: TGCGCCAGCAGCGGCGGGGGAGGGGACCAAGAGACCCAGTACTTC.

This chain links TRBV4-1 with TRBJ1-2, with a weak D call TRBD1 (6 bases). The length of the CDR3 is 13 residues. Germline V gene data show CDR1 as MGHRA and CDR2 as YSYEKL. Trimming shortened V by 2 bases and J by 8 bases, and 12 bases separated the two germline ends. CDR3: CASSQTGFGGYTF. In DNA, the CDR3 is TGCGCCAGCAGCCAAACAGGGTTTGGCGGCTACACCTTC.

This chain joins TRBV9 and TRBJ2-1; a possible D gene is TRBD2 (5 bases). The CDR3 is 14 amino acids. Between the trimmed V and J ends, which lost 1 base and 5 bases, there was a span of 10 bases. Germline V gives CDR1 SGDLS, CDR2 YYNGEE. CDR3 sequence: CASSVMGADNEQFF. The CDR3 DNA sequence: TGTGCCAGCAGCGTAATGGGAGCGGACAATGAGCAGTTCTTC.

The sample holds a few counts of this clone. The chain employs TRBV18 and TRBJ2-5; TRBD2 is a possible D gene (6 bases). Germline-derived CDR1 and CDR2 are KGHSH and LQKENI. The CDR3 is 16 residues long. The ends were cut back, 6 bases at V and 2 bases at J, with 19 bases in the middle. CDR3 region: CASSPSDLTGQETQYF. The CDR3 DNA sequence: TGTGCCAGCTCGCCTAGCGATTTGACTGGGCAAGAGACCCAGTACTTC.

This clone was seen a few times. This sequence joins TRBV7-2 and TRBJ1-2, with 11 bases aligning to TRBD1. The CDR3 is 14 residues long. Germline assignment: CDR1 SGHTA and CDR2 FQGNSA. V trimming: 3 bases; J trimming: 7 bases; junction bases outside the gene matches: 4. CDR3 residues: CASSLDRGRAGYTF. In nucleotides, the CDR3 is TGTGCCAGCAGCTTGGACAGGGGGCGCGCTGGCTACACCTTC.

The V gene is TRBV7-2, the J gene TRBJ1-5, with D uncertain. The CDR3 is made up of 16 amino acids. The germline CDR1 and CDR2 sequences are SGHTA and FQGNSA. The germline V and J ends were trimmed by 0 bases and 0 bases, with 9 bases remaining between them. CDR3 DNA: TGTGCCAGCAGCTTAGCGCCAGGTTATAGCAATCAGCCCCAGCATTTT. It specifies CASSLAPGYSNQPQHF.

The chain has TRBV7-2 and TRBJ2-7; TRBD2 agrees at 11 bases. The germline gives CDR1 SGHTA, CDR2 FQGNSA. J gave up 3 bases and V 2 bases, and 0 bases lay outside the gene matches. The CDR3 contains 14 residues. CDR3 sequence (DNA): TGTGCCAGCAGCTTAACTAGCGGGGGCTACGAGCAGTACTTC. Amino acid sequence: CASSLTSGGYEQYF.

Details on this clone: One end of the junction does not line up with germline, which may come from a read error. This chain joins TRBV7-9 and TRBJ2-7; TRBD1 might be the D (7 bases). The CDR3 has 12 residues. Germline V gene sequence: CDR1 SEHNR, CDR2 FQNEAQ (reference sequence). The CDR3 DNA is TGTGCCAGCAGCTTAGGGAGGGGGCATTCGAACTTC. It yields the protein CASSLGRGHSNF.

The chain is built from TRBV27 and TRBJ1-2, with no clear D. Trimming removed 0 bases at V and 4 bases at J, with 12 bases between. Germline V gene sequence: CDR1 MNHEY, CDR2 SMNVEV (reference sequence). This CDR3 has 15 amino acids. CDR3 loop: CASSLSAGGSYGYTF. The CDR3 bases are TGTGCCAGCAGTTTATCGGCGGGAGGAAGCTATGGCTACACCTTC.

This clone was picked up a small number of times. J is TRBJ1-2 and V is TRBV29-1, with TRBD1 matching over 8 bases. Germline CDR1 and CDR2: SQVTM and ANQGSEA. This CDR3 region has 13 residues. Trimming at V came to 5 bases and at J to 6 bases, leaving 8 bases not matched to a gene. CDR3 loop: CSVRTGPLDGYTF. As DNA, the CDR3 is TGCAGCGTTAGGACAGGGCCACTCGATGGCTACACCTTC. Using reference TRBV29-1 and TRBJ1-2 for the parts outside the CDR3, the full variable domain is SAVISQKPSRDICQRGTSLTIQCQVDSQVTMMFWYRQQPGQSLTLIATANQGSEATYESGFVIDKFPISRPNLTFSTLTVSNMSPEDSSIYLCSVRTGPLDGYTFGSGTRLTVV.

The chain recombines TRBV7-9 with TRBJ1-5; 9 bases map to TRBD1. Germline CDR1 is SEHNR and CDR2 is FQNEAQ (reference sequence). CDR3 size: 16 residues. V was pared by 5 bases and J by 6 bases, with 11 bases of the junction left unmatched. DNA for the CDR3: TGTGCCAGCAGCCCTCCCGGGGACAGGGCGGCTCAGCCCCAGCATTTT. Translation gives CASSPPGDRAAQPQHF.

This clone came up a few times. The genes are TRBV18 and TRBJ2-7, with D tentatively TRBD1 (6 bases). Germline assignment: CDR1 KGHSH and CDR2 LQKENI. The CDR3 length is 13 residues. V was clipped by 5 bases and J by 5 bases, with 13 bases between them. Written as DNA, the CDR3 is TGTGCCAGCTCAATCACAAAGGGGGACGAGCAGTACTTC. Translated: CASSITKGDEQYF.

This clone has just a few counts. The rearrangement links TRBV29-1 to TRBJ1-2; D is uncertain. Trimming shortened V by 4 bases and J by 1 base, and 13 bases separated the two germline ends. The V gene's germline CDR1 is SQVTM and CDR2 ANQGSEA. This CDR3 has 14 amino acids. The CDR3 sequence is CSVASLEHNYGYTF. In nucleotides, the CDR3 is TGCAGCGTTGCAAGCCTCGAGCATAACTATGGCTACACCTTC.

V is TRBV7-9 and J is TRBJ1-1, with 8 bases fitting TRBD1. Germline lookup yields CDR1 SEHNR and CDR2 FQNEAQ (reference sequence). The J segment lost 7 bases and the V segment lost 6 bases, leaving 16 bases of the junction unmatched. The length of the CDR3 is 16 residues. The CDR3 nucleotides are TGTGCCAGCAGACTAGGAATCCAGGGGGCCGAAGGTGAAGCTTTCTTT. Amino acids: CASRLGIQGAEGEAFF. Together with reference TRBV7-9 and TRBJ1-1, the CDR3 gives the full variable domain: DTGVSQNPRHKITKRGQNVTFRCDPISEHNRLYWYRQTLGQGPEFLTYFQNEAQLEKSRLLSDRFSAERPKGSFSTLEIQRTEQGDSAMYLCASRLGIQGAEGEAFFGQGTRLTVV.

The table lists this clone with a few counts. The rearrangement uses TRBV9 and TRBJ2-1; unclear D gene. CDR3 size: 14 residues. Trimming pared 1 base from V and 0 bases from J, leaving 5 bases between. CDR1 is SGDLS, CDR2 YYNGEE, per germline. CDR3 protein: CASSVIGSYNEQFF. Here the CDR3 DNA reads TGTGCCAGCAGCGTAATCGGCTCCTACAATGAGCAGTTCTTC.

The J gene is TRBJ2-3, the V gene TRBV7-2, with 12 bases matching TRBD2. V lost 4 bases and J lost 5; bases outside the gene matches: 7. The germline gives CDR1 SGHTA, CDR2 FQGNSA. The CDR3 is 16 residues long. DNA of the CDR3: TGTGCCAGCAGCTGGACTAGCGGGGACGTCGGAGATACGCAGTATTTT. Translating gives CASSWTSGDVGDTQYF.

The chain employs TRBV9 and TRBJ2-2; the D gene is possibly TRBD1 (5 bases). The CDR3 runs to 13 residues. Germline V lookup: CDR1 SGDLS, CDR2 YYNGEE. V lost 5 bases and J lost 5, with 10 bases in between. The CDR3 is CASRDTQTGELFF. The DNA for the CDR3 is TGTGCCAGCAGGGACACTCAAACCGGGGAGCTGTTTTTT.

This clone appeared a few times. The chain is built from TRBV9 and TRBJ2-1; 9 bases are shared with TRBD1. Germline V CDR1 and CDR2: SGDLS, YYNGEE. J gave up 6 bases and V 0 bases, and 13 bases lay outside the gene matches. This CDR3 is built from 18 residues. As DNA, the CDR3 is TGTGCCAGCAGCGTAGATCCCAGGGGGACAGGGCCCATCAATGAGCAGTTCTTC. This translates into CASSVDPRGTGPINEQFF.

The J gene is TRBJ1-1, the V gene TRBV30; 8 bases align to TRBD1. J lost 5 bases, V lost 7 bases, and 6 bases had no gene match. In germline, CDR1 is GTSNPN, CDR2 SVGIG (reference sequence). The CDR3 extends over 12 amino acids. Here the CDR3 DNA reads TGTGCCTCTGGACAGGGAGGGACTGAAGCTTTCTTT. Amino acid sequence: CASGQGGTEAFF.

In this sample, this clone turned up a few times. The chain couples TRBV29-1 to TRBJ1-5, with 9 bases matching TRBD1. The CDR3 covers 13 residues. Germline assignment: CDR1 SQVTM and CDR2 ANQGSEA. V was clipped by 6 bases and J by 4 bases; unmatched bases: 4. The CDR3 loop reads CSVRDRDNQPQHF. CDR3 nucleotides: TGCAGCGTCCGGGACAGGGATAATCAGCCCCAGCATTTT.